The rows below give T cell receptor beta chains drawn from one sample of a study of blood T cell repertoires in COVID-19. Sequencing used immunoSEQ multiplex PCR; TCRdb keeps in-frame clones, though not all of them. This table has about 200,000 clones, approximately 88% appearing once. Material for sequencing was peripheral blood. Every receptor here comes from a man aged 40-49 years with acute or convalescent COVID-19. Both conserved end residues are part of each CDR3. The D gene is left open where the match is weak. A row's size may be missing; if present it is once, few, many or a size class.

clone_size	v_call	j_call	d_call	cdr3_aa	cdr3_nt
few	TRBV6-4	TRBJ2-1	TRBD2	CASSDAASGYNEQFF	TGTGCCAGCAGTGACGCGGCTAGCGGGTACAATGAGCAGTTCTTC
few	TRBV6-1	TRBJ1-5	-	CASSDLNQPQHF	TGTGCCAGCAGTGACCTAAATCAGCCCCAGCATTTT
-	TRBV3-1/TRBV3-2	TRBJ1-1	-	CASSRAVRGASTEAFF	TGTGCCAGCAGCCGAGCAGTCCGGGGGGCTAGCACTGAAGCTTTCTTT
-	TRBV28	TRBJ1-5	TRBD1	CASSYGTANQPQHF	TGTGCCAGCAGTTACGGGACAGCTAATCAGCCCCAGCATTTT
once	TRBV28	TRBJ1-5	TRBD1	CASSLVGTGWNSNQPQHF	TGTGCCAGCAGTTTAGTTGGGACAGGTTGGAATAGCAATCAGCCCCAGCATTTT
once	TRBV14	TRBJ2-1	TRBD2	CASSQLAGDGDNEQFF	TGTGCCAGCAGCCAGCTAGCGGGAGACGGGGACAATGAGCAGTTCTTC
-	TRBV13	TRBJ1-3	-	CASSLAGFGNTIYF	TGTGCCAGCAGCTTAGCAGGGTTCGGAAACACCATATATTTT
-	TRBV6-6	TRBJ2-5	TRBD1	CASRDRDRGYQETQYF	TGTGCCAGCAGAGACCGGGACAGGGGGTACCAAGAGACCCAGTACTTC
-	TRBV4-3	TRBJ1-1	TRBD1	CASSHPGQGRDEAFF	TGCGCCAGCAGCCATCCCGGACAGGGACGGGATGAAGCTTTCTTT
-	TRBV11-2	TRBJ2-7	TRBD2	CASSLDLLAGGGDEQYF	TGTGCCAGCAGCTTAGATCTACTAGCGGGTGGTGGCGACGAGCAGTACTTC
-	TRBV2	TRBJ1-2	-	CASSGQRIYGYTF	TGTGCCAGCAGTGGACAGAGAATCTATGGCTACACCTTC
-	TRBV11-3	TRBJ2-1	TRBD2	CASSSVGRDEQFF	TGTGCCAGCAGCTCGGTCGGGAGGGATGAGCAGTTCTTC
-	TRBV3-1/TRBV3-2	TRBJ2-5	-	CASSADQGTQYF	TGTGCCAGCAGTGCCGACCAGGGGACCCAGTACTTC
-	TRBV20-1	TRBJ1-2	-	CSASGGRGYGYTF	TGCAGTGCTAGTGGGGGGCGAGGCTATGGCTACACCTTC
-	TRBV6-2/TRBV6-3	TRBJ2-3	-	CASSYRQRNADTQYF	TGTGCCAGCAGTTACCGACAGAGGAATGCAGATACGCAGTATTTT
once	TRBV3-1/TRBV3-2	TRBJ1-2	-	CASTGGQHGYGYTF	TGTGCCAGCACCGGAGGGCAGCATGGATATGGCTACACCTTC
-	TRBV4-2	TRBJ1-4	TRBD1	CASSQALGQGAEKLFF	TGTGCCAGCAGCCAAGCGCTGGGACAGGGTGCTGAAAAACTGTTTTTT
-	TRBV19	TRBJ2-7	TRBD2	CASSLRLAGGFESYEQYF	TGTGCCAGTAGTCTCAGACTAGCGGGAGGGTTCGAATCCTACGAGCAGTACTTC
few	TRBV6-4	TRBJ1-2	-	CASSDWAGSSYTF	TGTGCCAGCAGTGACTGGGCAGGGTCCAGCTACACCTTC
-	TRBV19	TRBJ1-6	-	CASSKDSLDGSPLHF	TGTGCCAGTAGCAAAGACAGTCTCGACGGTTCACCCCTCCACTTT
-	TRBV18	TRBJ1-1	-	CASSPPGTKNTEAFF	TGTGCCAGCTCACCACCCGGGACAAAGAACACTGAAGCTTTCTTT
-	TRBV7-3	TRBJ2-3	TRBD2	CASSPLAGGAPDTQYF	TGTGCCAGCAGCCCCCTAGCGGGGGGGGCCCCAGATACGCAGTATTTT
-	TRBV7-9	TRBJ1-2	-	CASSRGVERPYGYTF	TGTGCCAGCAGCCGCGGGGTGGAGCGTCCCTATGGCTACACCTTC
-	TRBV4-2	TRBJ1-3	TRBD1	CASSRDRGRGSGNTIYF	TGTGCCAGCAGCCGAGACAGGGGGCGAGGATCTGGAAACACCATATATTTT
-	TRBV11-1	TRBJ2-2	TRBD2	CASRRTSGSNTGELFF	TGTGCCAGCAGACGGACTAGCGGGTCGAACACCGGGGAGCTGTTTTTT
-	TRBV14	TRBJ1-2	-	CASSGQANLYGYTF	TGTGCCAGCAGCGGACAAGCGAACCTCTATGGCTACACCTTC
-	TRBV5-5	TRBJ1-1	TRBD1	CASRPGQGVNTEAFF	TGTGCCAGCAGACCGGGACAGGGGGTAAACACTGAAGCTTTCTTT
-	TRBV18	TRBJ2-7	-	CASSPSGTILSEQYF	TGTGCCAGCTCACCCTCCGGGACAATTTTGAGCGAGCAGTACTTC
-	TRBV20-1	TRBJ2-7	-	CSAILGYEQYF	TGCAGTGCTATTCTCGGCTACGAGCAGTACTTC
-	TRBV4-2	TRBJ2-7	-	CASSQDLGAEYEQYF	TGTGCCAGCAGCCAAGATCTAGGGGCAGAGTACGAGCAGTACTTC
-	TRBV14	TRBJ1-2	-	CASSQDGGLVYGYTF	TGTGCCAGCAGCCAAGACGGGGGGCTGGTCTATGGCTACACCTTC
-	TRBV18	TRBJ1-1	-	CASSPRGLTEAFF	TGTGCCAGCTCTCCACGGGGGCTCACTGAAGCTTTCTTT
-	TRBV3-1/TRBV3-2	TRBJ2-3	TRBD2	CASSQEASGSTDTQYF	TGTGCCAGCAGCCAAGAGGCTAGCGGGAGCACAGATACGCAGTATTTT
-	TRBV6-5	TRBJ1-4	-	CASTLGGEKLFF	TGTGCCAGCACGCTCGGCGGGGAAAAACTGTTTTTT
-	TRBV4-1	TRBJ1-2	-	CASSPKMRGALGGYTF	TGCGCCAGCAGCCCCAAGATGCGAGGCGCCCTGGGTGGCTACACCTTC
-	TRBV19	TRBJ1-1	TRBD1	CASSSQGAGNTEAFF	TGTGCCAGTAGTAGCCAGGGGGCCGGGAACACTGAAGCTTTCTTT
once	TRBV18	TRBJ2-3	-	CASSLSTDTQYF	TGTGCCAGCTCACTAAGCACAGATACGCAGTATTTT
-	TRBV5-1	TRBJ2-7	TRBD1	CASSLAPGQTNEQYF	TGCGCCAGCAGCTTGGCCCCGGGACAGACTAACGAGCAGTACTTC
once	TRBV12-5	TRBJ2-7	-	CASGLVNTYEQYF	TGTGCTAGTGGTTTGGTAAATACCTACGAGCAGTACTTC
-	TRBV7-2	TRBJ1-3	TRBD1	CASSFGQGASGNTIYF	TGTGCCAGCAGCTTTGGACAGGGCGCCTCTGGAAACACCATATATTTT
-	TRBV9	TRBJ1-3	-	CASSVDGYRNTIYF	TGTGCCAGCAGCGTAGACGGGTATCGAAACACCATATATTTT
-	TRBV2	TRBJ1-2	-	CASSQNPLRGYTF	TGTGCCAGCAGTCAAAACCCTCTAAGAGGCTACACCTTC
-	TRBV18	TRBJ1-1	-	CASSLGENTEAFF	TGTGCCAGCTCACTGGGAGAGAACACTGAAGCTTTCTTT
-	TRBV19	TRBJ2-2	-	CASSIGQRVRTGELFF	TGTGCCAGTAGTATAGGGCAGCGGGTGAGGACCGGGGAGCTGTTTTTT
-	TRBV6-6	TRBJ2-2	-	CASSYSRATNTGELFF	TGTGCCAGCAGTTACTCGAGGGCAACGAACACCGGGGAGCTGTTTTTT
-	TRBV6-6	TRBJ2-6	-	CASTRGGANVLTF	TGTGCCAGCACCCGGGGGGGGGCCAACGTCCTGACTTTC
-	TRBV11-2	TRBJ2-7	TRBD2	CASSLEGLAAYEQYF	TGTGCCAGCAGCTTAGAGGGACTAGCGGCCTACGAGCAGTACTTC
few	TRBV19	TRBJ2-5	TRBD2	CASSIASGFGETQYF	TGTGCCAGTAGTATCGCTAGCGGGTTCGGGGAGACCCAGTACTTC